This is a list of T cell receptor beta chains from one sample in a study of blood T cell repertoires in COVID-19. The protocol was immunoSEQ multiplex PCR, while the TCRdb copy is restricted to in-frame clones and leaves out a portion. The sample yields 200,000 to 250,000 clones, about 82% seen once. The sample comprised PBMCs or T cells enriched from blood (not recorded which). The receptor set was obtained from a woman aged 45-60 years who had recovered from COVID-19. Both conserved end residues are part of each CDR3. D genes are given only for firm matches. For some rows the clone size is stated as once, few or many, or as a class when expanded; others skip it.

clone_size	v_call	j_call	d_call	cdr3_aa	cdr3_nt
NA	TRBV5-1	TRBJ1-5	TRBD1	CASSPTGQQNQPQHF	TGCGCCAGCAGCCCGACGGGACAGCAAAATCAGCCCCAGCATTTT
NA	TRBV28	TRBJ2-5	NA	CASSPLGLASKETQYF	TGTGCCAGCAGTCCTTTAGGGTTAGCGAGTAAAGAGACCCAGTACTTC
NA	TRBV5-6	TRBJ1-4	TRBD1	CASSLTGDEKLFF	TGTGCCAGCAGCCTAACAGGGGATGAAAAACTGTTTTTT
once	TRBV19	TRBJ2-3	TRBD2	CASSMSQREWLNTQYF	TGTGCCAGTAGTATGTCCCAGCGGGAGTGGTTAAATACGCAGTATTTT
NA	TRBV21-1	TRBJ2-1	NA	CASSKRWSPRGAEQFF	TGTGCCAGCAGCAAACGGTGGAGCCCTAGGGGCGCTGAGCAGTTCTTC
NA	TRBV7-2	TRBJ1-2	TRBD1	CASSSRDRAYGYTF	TGTGCCAGCAGCTCCCGGGACAGGGCCTATGGCTACACCTTC
NA	TRBV18	TRBJ1-4	NA	CASTRGVEEKLFF	TGTGCCAGCACGCGGGGGGTAGAGGAAAAACTGTTTTTT
NA	TRBV6-5	TRBJ2-3	TRBD2	CASRRLAGGGDTQYF	TGTGCCAGCAGGAGACTAGCGGGAGGAGGAGATACGCAGTATTTT
NA	TRBV7-2	TRBJ1-1	TRBD1	CASSLDRETTTEAFF	TGTGCCAGCAGCCTAGACAGGGAGACGACGACTGAAGCTTTCTTT
NA	TRBV5-1	TRBJ2-3	NA	CASSRADTQYF	TGCGCCAGCAGTCGGGCAGATACGCAGTATTTT
NA	TRBV29-1	TRBJ2-7	TRBD1	CSVETGTGSYEQYF	TGCAGCGTTGAAACCGGGACAGGCTCCTACGAGCAGTACTTC
NA	TRBV24-1	TRBJ2-5	TRBD2	CATSEEGLAGAGTQYF	TGTGCCACCAGTGAGGAAGGACTAGCGGGAGCCGGGACCCAGTACTTC
once	TRBV3-1/TRBV3-2	TRBJ2-3	TRBD2	CASSQEGGGATDTQYF	TGTGCCAGCAGCCAAGAGGGCGGGGGGGCGACAGATACGCAGTATTTT
many	TRBV7-9	TRBJ2-7	NA	CASSLGRTVAYEQYF	TGTGCCAGCAGCTTAGGAAGGACAGTCGCCTACGAGCAGTACTTC
NA	TRBV4-2	TRBJ2-1	NA	CASSQETETKQFF	TGTGCCAGCAGCCAAGAAACTGAGACAAAGCAGTTCTTC
NA	TRBV7-3	TRBJ1-1	NA	CASSSGSMNTEAFF	TGTGCCAGCAGTTCCGGGAGCATGAACACTGAAGCTTTCTTT
few	TRBV6-5	TRBJ2-3	NA	CASSKQGTSTDTQYF	TGTGCCAGCAGTAAACAGGGTACTAGCACAGATACGCAGTATTTT
NA	TRBV14	TRBJ2-7	TRBD2	CASSLAGALGQYF	TGTGCCAGCAGCTTAGCGGGAGCGCTCGGGCAGTACTTC
NA	TRBV19	TRBJ1-5	TRBD1	CASNDRENQPQHF	TGTGCCAGTAACGACAGGGAGAATCAGCCCCAGCATTTT
NA	TRBV12-5	TRBJ2-3	NA	CASGGGLGTDTQYF	TGTGCTAGTGGTGGAGGGTTAGGCACAGATACGCAGTATTTT
NA	TRBV18	TRBJ2-7	NA	CASSTAGPGYEQYF	TGTGCCAGCTCAACCGCAGGGCCAGGGTATGAGCAGTACTTC
NA	TRBV15	TRBJ1-3	TRBD1	CATSNRGLSGNTIYF	TGTGCCACCAGCAACAGGGGCCTCTCTGGAAACACCATATATTTT
NA	TRBV6-5	TRBJ1-1	NA	CASSLDLNTEAFF	TGTGCCAGCAGTTTGGACTTGAACACTGAAGCTTTCTTT
NA	TRBV7-3	TRBJ2-5	NA	CASSPIGGRPETQYF	TGTGCCAGCAGCCCGATTGGGGGCAGACCGGAGACCCAGTACTTC
NA	TRBV7-8	TRBJ1-2	TRBD1	CASSRDRGYGYTF	TGTGCCAGCAGTCGAGACAGGGGATATGGCTACACCTTC
NA	TRBV15	TRBJ1-1	TRBD1	CATSSRDRGRGTEAFF	TGTGCCACCAGCAGCCGGGACAGGGGGCGAGGCACTGAAGCTTTCTTT
NA	TRBV5-1	TRBJ2-1	NA	CASSYDWYNEQFF	TGCGCCAGCAGTTACGACTGGTACAATGAGCAGTTCTTC
NA	TRBV2	TRBJ1-5	TRBD1	CASSVEGPGQYNQPQHF	TGTGCCAGCAGTGTCGAAGGTCCGGGACAGTACAATCAGCCCCAGCATTTT
NA	TRBV6-2/TRBV6-3	TRBJ2-1	NA	CASSQQEYNEQFF	TGTGCCAGCAGTCAACAGGAGTACAATGAGCAGTTCTTC
NA	TRBV19	TRBJ1-5	TRBD1	CASSRQGGQQPQHF	TGTGCCAGTAGTAGACAGGGGGGACAGCAGCCCCAGCATTTT
NA	TRBV7-8	TRBJ2-3	TRBD2	CASSSGGAPDTQYF	TGTGCCAGCAGCAGCGGGGGGGCCCCCGATACGCAGTATTTT
NA	TRBV5-1	TRBJ2-2	TRBD1	CASTPRDRAFNTGELFF	TGCGCCAGCACGCCCCGGGACAGAGCATTCAACACCGGGGAGCTGTTTTTT
NA	TRBV2	TRBJ2-4	TRBD1	CASRVQGRGNIQYF	TGTGCCAGCAGAGTACAGGGGAGAGGAAACATTCAGTACTTC
NA	TRBV4-3	TRBJ1-6	TRBD1	CASSRTGQGLLDNSPLHF	TGCGCCAGCAGCCGGACAGGGCAAGGACTGTTGGATAATTCACCCCTCCACTTT
NA	TRBV7-2	TRBJ2-1	TRBD2	CASSFGSGGAGEQFF	TGTGCCAGCAGCTTCGGAAGCGGGGGGGCAGGTGAGCAGTTCTTC
once	TRBV9	TRBJ2-7	NA	CAVSYEQYF	TGTGCCGTTAGCTACGAGCAGTACTTC
once	TRBV6-5	TRBJ2-7	TRBD2	CASRRGSAYEQYF	TGTGCCAGCAGGCGCGGGAGTGCTTACGAGCAGTACTTC
few	TRBV4-1	TRBJ2-5	TRBD2	CASSFTGGLQETQYF	TGCGCCAGCAGCTTCACGGGGGGGCTTCAAGAGACCCAGTACTTC
NA	TRBV5-6	TRBJ1-5	NA	CASSLSGDLGAQHF	TGTGCCAGCAGCTTGTCAGGGGATCTTGGGGCCCAGCATTTT
once	TRBV19	TRBJ2-7	TRBD2	CASSSLAGYEQYF	TGTGCCAGTAGTAGTCTAGCGGGTTACGAGCAGTACTTC
NA	TRBV19	TRBJ1-3	TRBD1	CASSYGTGTGNTIYF	TGTGCCAGTAGTTACGGGACAGGGACAGGAAACACCATATATTTT